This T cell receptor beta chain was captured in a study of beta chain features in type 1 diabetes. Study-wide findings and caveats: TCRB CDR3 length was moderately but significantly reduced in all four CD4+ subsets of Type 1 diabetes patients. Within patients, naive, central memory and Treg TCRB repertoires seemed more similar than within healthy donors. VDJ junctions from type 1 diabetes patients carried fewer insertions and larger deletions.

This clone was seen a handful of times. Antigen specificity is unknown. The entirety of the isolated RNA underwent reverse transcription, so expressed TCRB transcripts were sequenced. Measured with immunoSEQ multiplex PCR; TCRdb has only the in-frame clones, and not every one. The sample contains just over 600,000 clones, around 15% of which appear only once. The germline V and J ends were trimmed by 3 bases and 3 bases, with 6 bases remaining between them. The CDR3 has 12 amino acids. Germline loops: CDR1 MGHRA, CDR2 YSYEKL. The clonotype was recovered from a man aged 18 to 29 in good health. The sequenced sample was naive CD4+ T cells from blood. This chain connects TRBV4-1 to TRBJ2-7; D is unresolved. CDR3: CASSHTNYEQYF. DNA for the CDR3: TGCGCCAGCAGCCATACCAACTACGAGCAGTACTTC.